Described below is a single T cell receptor (beta chain) sequence and its context. Antigen specificity is unknown. Deep-level running was used for the assay. Using immunoSEQ multiplex PCR, the repertoire was profiled, and TCRdb retains in-frame clones only, with some absent. The profile shows about 480,000 clones, 60% to 80% of them singletons. The data were obtained in a study of shared clonotypes between healthy human individuals. Study-level points and caveats: Clonotype sharing levels among donors were expected to vary with sequencing depth. Owing to a small donor count, the genetic and exposure-history diversity represented was limited.

Recent acute infections and vaccinations were absent in the healthy HIV-negative adult donors. The CDR3 is made up of 15 amino acids. From germline, CDR1 is MNHEY and CDR2 SVGAGI. V was trimmed by 2 bases and J by 0 bases, leaving 11 bases between them. The TCR sequence derives from a woman in her thirties or forties in good health. Some clones in this sample may be carry-over from other donors' samples. The genes are TRBV6-5 and TRBJ2-7; D not certain. The sequencing input was PBMCs. CDR3 sequence reads: CASSYEPSSSYEQYF. Here the CDR3 DNA reads TGTGCCAGCAGTTACGAGCCGTCGAGCTCCTACGAGCAGTACTTC.